One sample yielded the 27 T cell receptor beta chains listed below, sequenced in a study of shared clonotypes between healthy human individuals. TCRdb keeps only in-frame clones here, not all; method: immunoSEQ multiplex PCR. The sample includes millions of clones, 93% seen only once; the top ten take roughly 1.7%. Naive CD8 cells lacked CD45RO and underwent positive selection for CCR7, leaving out terminally differentiated effector memory CD45RA+ cells. Material for sequencing was naive CD8+ T cells from PBMCs. The receptors come from a man aged 18 to 30 in good health. Some clones in this sample may be carry-over from other donors' samples.

V is TRBV11-2 and J is TRBJ2-2; 11 bases agree with TRBD2. The length of the CDR3 is 17 residues. The V gene's germline CDR1 is SGHAT and CDR2 FQNNGV. J lost 1 base, V lost 5 bases, and 6 bases had no gene match. The CDR3 DNA follows: TGTGCCAGCAGCCCCCGACTAGCGGGGATGAACACCGGGGAGCTGTTTTTT. It is translated as CASSPRLAGMNTGELFF. Complete variable domain (other parts from reference TRBV11-2 and TRBJ2-2): EAGVAQSPRYKIIEKRQSVAFWCNPISGHATLYWYQQILGQGPKLLIQFQNNGVVDDSQLPKDRFSAERLKGVDSTLKIQPAKLEDSAVYLCASSPRLAGMNTGELFFGEGSRLTVL.

V and J are TRBV7-7 and TRBJ2-2; no firm D call. Trimming removed 1 base from V and 3 bases from J, with 9 bases in between. CDR1 is SSHAT, CDR2 FNYEAQ, per germline (reference sequence). This CDR3 is built from 15 residues. The CDR3 coding sequence is TGTGCCAGCAGCTTAGAGGTTGGGCACACCGGGGAGCTGTTTTTT. Protein product: CASSLEVGHTGELFF. The complete variable domain, with remaining parts taken from reference TRBV7-7 and TRBJ2-2, reads GAGVSQSPRYKVTKRGQDVTLRCDPISSHATLYWYQQALGQGPEFLTYFNYEAQPDKSGLPSDRFSAERPEGSISTLTIQRTEQRDSAMYRCASSLEVGHTGELFFGEGSRLTVL.

The chain carries TRBV7-9 and TRBJ2-5; a weak D match, TRBD1 (7 bases). The CDR3 is 16 residues long. CDR1 SEHNR and CDR2 FQNEAQ come from the germline V gene (reference sequence). V was shortened by 5 bases and J by 5 bases, with 21 bases between the two germline ends. CDR3 sequence reads: CASSLGPGGRGETQYF. CDR3 in DNA: TGTGCCAGCAGCCTCGGTCCAGGGGGGCGTGGGGAGACCCAGTACTTC.

The chain couples TRBV6-1 to TRBJ2-7, with D possibly being TRBD1 (6 bases). The CDR3 covers 14 residues. The V and J ends lost 5 bases and 3 bases respectively, with 14 bases between them. The germline V gene has CDR1 MNHNS and CDR2 SASEGT. The CDR3 DNA sequence: TGTGCCAGCAGTCCCTTGGGGGCCCGCTACGAGCAGTACTTC. This codes for CASSPLGARYEQYF.

This clone was seen a handful of times. V gene TRBV23-1 combines with J gene TRBJ1-5; unclear D gene. TRBV23-1 is an open reading frame whose function is uncertain. Trimming removed 3 bases at V and 7 bases at J, with 4 bases between. CDR3 size: 11 residues. DNA for the CDR3: TGCGCCAGCAGTCAGAGACAGCCCCAGCATTTT. Translating gives CASSQRQPQHF.

The chain links TRBV7-9 to TRBJ1-1, with D hard to call. Between the trimmed V and J ends, which lost 5 bases and 0 bases, there was a span of 19 bases. The V gene's germline CDR1 is SEHNR and CDR2 FQNEAQ (reference sequence). This CDR3 is 17 amino acids long. The CDR3 DNA sequence: TGTGCCAGCAGCGAGGACGGTTCTGTGGTGATGAACACTGAAGCTTTCTTT. Residues: CASSEDGSVVMNTEAFF.

J is TRBJ2-7 and V is TRBV7-9, with 10 nucleotides matching TRBD1. This CDR3 has 16 residues. Germline loops: CDR1 SEHNR, CDR2 FQNEAQ (reference sequence). V lost 5 bases, J lost 0 bases, and 7 bases stayed unmatched. The CDR3 region is CASSPIRQGASYEQYF. For the CDR3, the DNA is TGTGCCAGCAGCCCAATCAGACAGGGGGCCTCCTACGAGCAGTACTTC.

CDR3 bases: TGCGCCAGCAGCCGCCGTACATGGCACGGGCTTCTTAACTATGGCTACACCTTC. Protein: CASSRRTWHGLLNYGYTF. The J gene is TRBJ1-2, the V gene TRBV23-1; D remains ambiguous. TRBV23-1 is an open reading frame, and its role is uncertain. V lost 6 bases and J lost 1, with 24 bases in between. This CDR3 comprises 18 residues.

The rearrangement joins TRBV7-9 to TRBJ2-5, with 9 bases that match TRBD1. The germline gives CDR1 SEHNR, CDR2 FQNEAQ (reference sequence). The ends lost 5 bases at V and 0 bases at J; junction bases unmatched: 4. The CDR3 spans 15 residues. CDR3 protein: CASSPGQGNQETQYF. In DNA form, the CDR3 reads TGTGCCAGCAGCCCGGGACAGGGCAACCAAGAGACCCAGTACTTC.

The chain couples TRBV5-6 to TRBJ2-5; TRBD2 agrees at 8 bases. The V gene's germline CDR1 is SGHDT and CDR2 YYEEEE. The CDR3 is 14 amino acids. V shed 0 bases, J shed 4 bases, and the junction held 2 bases outside the gene matches. CDR3 sequence reads: CASSLVAGRETQYF. The CDR3 DNA reads as TGTGCCAGCAGCTTGGTAGCGGGGCGAGAGACCCAGTACTTC.

The chain is built from TRBV4-2 and TRBJ2-1, with 8 bases aligning to TRBD1. Germline V lookup: CDR1 LGHNA, CDR2 YNFKEQ. The V segment lost 3 bases and the J segment 5 bases; nucleotides outside the gene matches: 15. The CDR3 consists of 18 residues. This CDR3 reads CASSQEEGAGGSDNEQFF. CDR3 nucleotides: TGTGCCAGCAGCCAGGAAGAGGGGGCAGGGGGCAGCGACAATGAGCAGTTCTTC.

The genes are TRBV6-6 and TRBJ2-1, with TRBD1 identical over 9 bases. The germline CDR1 and CDR2 sequences are MNHNY and SVGAGI (reference sequence). Unmatched junction bases numbered 9, after V lost 6 bases and J lost 6 bases. This CDR3 region has 15 residues. The CDR3 protein is CASRSPGTGPNEQFF. CDR3 sequence (DNA): TGTGCCAGCAGATCCCCCGGGACAGGGCCCAATGAGCAGTTCTTC.

The J gene is TRBJ1-1, the V gene TRBV10-2; 8 bases are shared with TRBD1. Germline lookup yields CDR1 WSHSY and CDR2 SAAADI. Trimming cost V 3 bases and J 4 bases; bases outside gene matches: 10. CDR3 length: 16 residues. CDR3 DNA sequence: TGCGCCAGCAGTGAAGGTCGCAGGGGGCAGAGCACTGAAGCTTTCTTT. Amino acid sequence: CASSEGRRGQSTEAFF.

The chain joins TRBV4-3 to TRBJ2-7; no clear D gene. The CDR3 totals 12 residues. Germline values: CDR1 LGHNA, CDR2 YSLEER. Between the trimmed V and J ends, which lost 3 bases and 4 bases, there was a span of 7 bases. The CDR3 is CASSHLGYEQYF. The CDR3 region has the DNA TGCGCCAGCAGCCATCTCGGGTACGAGCAGTACTTC.

This rearrangement joins TRBV5-1 to TRBJ2-7; either TRBD1 or TRBD2 may fit D (5 bases each). Trimming took 5 bases from V and 2 from J, leaving 11 bases between them. The CDR3 runs to 13 residues. Germline CDR1 and CDR2: SGHRS and YFSETQ. CDR3 amino acids: CASRGMGPYEQYF. As DNA, the CDR3 is TGCGCCAGCAGAGGTATGGGACCCTACGAGCAGTACTTC. The variable domain in full, completed from reference TRBV5-1 and TRBJ2-7, reads KAGVTQTPRYLIKTRGQQVTLSCSPISGHRSVSWYQQTPGQGLQFLFEYFSETQRNKGNFPGRFSGRQFSNSRSEMNVSTLELGDSALYLCASRGMGPYEQYFGPGTRLTVT.

Note on this clone: Other DNA sequences of this sample code for an identical CDR3. The chain carries TRBV19 and TRBJ2-7; possibly TRBD2 for D (5 bases). V lost 0 bases and J 4 bases, leaving 10 bases between the germline ends. CDR3 size: 14 residues. Looked up from germline, CDR1 is LNHDA and CDR2 is SQIVND (reference sequence). This chain's CDR3 is CASSIDLSGYEQYF. The CDR3 DNA follows: TGTGCCAGTAGTATAGATCTATCGGGGTACGAGCAGTACTTC.

The chain joins TRBV11-2 to TRBJ1-1; D uncertain. Trimming left V 1 base short and J 7 bases short, with 10 bases between. Germline-derived CDR1 and CDR2 are SGHAT and FQNNGV. The CDR3 spans 13 residues. CDR3 in DNA: TGTGCCAGCAGCTTAGCAACCGCGTTTGAAGCTTTCTTT. The encoded protein is CASSLATAFEAFF.

The gene calls are TRBV6-5 and TRBJ2-7; D may match TRBD1 or TRBD2 (5 bases each). CDR1 and CDR2 (germline): MNHEY, SVGAGI. The CDR3 covers 11 residues. The V and J ends lost 5 bases and 8 bases respectively, with 10 bases between them. The CDR3 region is CASSHQGQQYF. CDR3 DNA: TGTGCCAGCAGTCACCAGGGACAGCAGTACTTC.

The V call is TRBV19, the J call TRBJ2-7, with 7 nucleotides matching TRBD1. The V gene end was trimmed by 6 bases and the J gene end by 0 bases; junction bases not matched to a gene: 8. Germline V lookup: CDR1 LNHDA, CDR2 SQIVND (reference sequence). The CDR3 loop spans 15 amino acids. CDR3 residues: CASSTRDSNSYEQYF. The CDR3 bases are TGTGCCAGTAGCACCCGGGACAGCAACTCCTACGAGCAGTACTTC.

As to this clone: Other DNA sequences in the same sample also yield this CDR3. This chain links TRBV7-9 with TRBJ1-2; 7 bases align to TRBD1. J gave up 5 bases and V 3 bases, and 6 bases lay outside the gene matches. The CDR3 spans 14 residues. Germline CDR1 is SEHNR and CDR2 is FQNEAQ (reference sequence). The CDR3 is CASSFGTAAYGYTF. CDR3 nucleotides: TGTGCCAGCAGCTTTGGGACAGCCGCTTATGGCTACACCTTC.

The chain links TRBV7-2 to TRBJ1-2; 11 nucleotides align to TRBD1. Trimming at V came to 1 base and at J to 8 bases, leaving 15 bases not matched to a gene. Germline assignment: CDR1 SGHTA and CDR2 FQGNSA. CDR3 length: 18 residues. As DNA, the CDR3 is TGTGCCAGCAGCTTAGTCGTGCTACTGAGGGACAGGGGGTCAGGCTACACCTTC. Translated: CASSLVVLLRDRGSGYTF.

J is TRBJ1-2 and V is TRBV6-5; no reliable D call. The CDR3 contains 16 residues. V lost 2 bases, J lost 4 bases, and 17 bases lay in between. From germline, CDR1 is MNHEY and CDR2 SVGAGI. The CDR3 sequence: CASSYDRAPEGYGYTF. DNA for the CDR3: TGTGCCAGCAGTTACGATAGGGCCCCGGAGGGCTATGGCTACACCTTC.

The chain employs TRBV4-3 and TRBJ1-2, with D unclear. Germline CDR1 and CDR2: LGHNA and YSLEER. Deletions cut 0 bases from V and 0 bases from J, with 11 bases between. There are 16 residues in the CDR3. The CDR3 region is CASSQDRQVSNYGYTF. CDR3 DNA sequence: TGCGCCAGCAGCCAAGATCGTCAGGTTTCTAACTATGGCTACACCTTC.

The J gene is TRBJ2-2, the V gene TRBV28, with a tentative D call TRBD2 (5 bases). This CDR3 has 13 amino acids. From germline, CDR1 is MDHEN and CDR2 SYDVKM. V was pared by 7 bases and J by 9 bases, with 15 bases between. In DNA form, the CDR3 reads TGTGCCAGCACCACCGGGGTGTGGTGGGAGCTGTTTTTT. It yields the protein CASTTGVWWELFF.

This clone has just a few counts. The V call is TRBV30, the J call TRBJ2-2, with D unclear. The CDR3 has 15 residues. Germline V gene lookup returns CDR1 GTSNPN and CDR2 SVGIG (reference sequence). V lost 0 bases to trimming and J lost 1 base, with 9 bases between them. In DNA, the CDR3 is TGTGCCTGGAGTGTATGGACGGAGAACACCGGGGAGCTGTTTTTT. Protein: CAWSVWTENTGELFF. The full variable domain, its missing parts supplied by reference TRBV30 and TRBJ2-2, is SQTIHQWPATLVQPVGSPLSLECTVEGTSNPNLYWYRQAAGRGLQLLFYSVGIGQISSEVPQNLSASRPQDRQFILSSKKLLLSDSGFYLCAWSVWTENTGELFFGEGSRLTVL.

V and J are TRBV10-3 and TRBJ2-7, with 8 bases aligning to TRBD1. J lost 3 bases, V lost 0 bases, and 4 bases had no gene match. The CDR3 runs to 15 residues. Per germline, CDR1 ENHRY and CDR2 SYGVKD. In DNA, the CDR3 is TGTGCCATCAGTGAGTCGAGGACAGGGATCTACGAGCAGTACTTC. Its translation is CAISESRTGIYEQYF.

The DNA for the CDR3 is TGTGCCAGCAGTATTGCCGGGACAGGGGTTGGGTACGAGCAGTACTTC. Translating gives CASSIAGTGVGYEQYF. The chain carries TRBV27 and TRBJ2-7, with 10 nucleotides matching TRBD1. Germline CDR1 MNHEY, CDR2 SMNVEV (reference sequence). This CDR3 is 16 amino acids long. Trimming removed 5 bases from V and 4 bases from J; junction bases left unmatched: 11.